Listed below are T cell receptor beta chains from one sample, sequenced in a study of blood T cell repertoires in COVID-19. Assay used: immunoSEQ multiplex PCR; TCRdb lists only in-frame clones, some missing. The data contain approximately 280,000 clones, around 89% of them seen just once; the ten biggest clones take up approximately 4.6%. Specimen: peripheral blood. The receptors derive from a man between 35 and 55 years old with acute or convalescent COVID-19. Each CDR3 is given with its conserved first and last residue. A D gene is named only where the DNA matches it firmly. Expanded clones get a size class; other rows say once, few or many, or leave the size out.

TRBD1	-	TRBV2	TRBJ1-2	CASSLIQGVSNGYTF	TGTGCCAGCAGCCTTATTCAGGGGGTGTCGAATGGCTACACCTTC
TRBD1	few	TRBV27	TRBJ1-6	CASSLRQGRFDSNSPLHF	TGTGCCAGCAGTTTACGACAGGGCCGCTTTGATAGTAATTCACCCCTCCACTTT
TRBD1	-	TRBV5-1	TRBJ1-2	CASSFLTGSGYGYTF	TGCGCCAGCAGCTTCTTGACAGGGAGTGGATATGGCTACACCTTC
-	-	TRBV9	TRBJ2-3	CASSPDGVGTQYF	TGTGCCAGCAGTCCTGACGGGGTTGGTACGCAGTATTTT
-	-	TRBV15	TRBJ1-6	CATSRERSSYNSPLHF	TGTGCCACCAGCAGAGAAAGGAGCTCCTATAATTCACCCCTCCACTTT
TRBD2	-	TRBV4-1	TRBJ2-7	CASSQDLAGAYEQYF	TGCGCCAGCAGCCAAGATCTAGCGGGGGCCTACGAGCAGTACTTC
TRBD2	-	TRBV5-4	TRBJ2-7	CASSLGGGGPREQYF	TGTGCCAGCAGCTTGGGAGGCGGGGGGCCGAGGGAGCAGTACTTC
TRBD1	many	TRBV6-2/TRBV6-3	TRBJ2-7	CASSEVGGLEQYF	TGTGCCAGCAGCGAGGTAGGGGGCCTCGAGCAGTACTTC
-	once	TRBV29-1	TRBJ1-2	CSVDPGRGTYGYTF	TGCAGCGTTGATCCCGGACGGGGGACCTATGGCTACACCTTC
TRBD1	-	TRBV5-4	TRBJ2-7	CASSSGQAPLYEQYF	TGTGCCAGCAGCTCCGGACAGGCCCCCCTCTACGAGCAGTACTTC
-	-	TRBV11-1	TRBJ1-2	CASSFTGYGYTF	TGTGCCAGCAGCTTTACCGGCTATGGCTACACCTTC
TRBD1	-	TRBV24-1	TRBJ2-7	CATSDSRGLYEQYF	TGTGCCACCAGTGATTCCAGGGGGCTCTACGAGCAGTACTTC
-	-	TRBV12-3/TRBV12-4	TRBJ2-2	CASSFFNTGELFF	TGTGCCAGCAGTTTCTTTAACACCGGGGAGCTGTTTTTT
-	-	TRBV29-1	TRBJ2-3	CSVERSTDTQYF	TGCAGCGTTGAGAGGAGCACAGATACGCAGTATTTT
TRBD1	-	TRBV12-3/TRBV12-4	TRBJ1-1	CASSLRQGATIFF	TGTGCCAGCAGTTTAAGACAGGGCGCAACGATATTCTTT
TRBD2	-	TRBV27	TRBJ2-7	CASSWAGGSYEQYF	TGTGCCAGCAGTTGGGCGGGGGGATCCTACGAGCAGTACTTC
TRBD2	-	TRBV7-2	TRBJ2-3	CASSFPTSGLSTDTQYF	TGTGCCAGCAGCTTTCCTACTAGCGGGCTCAGCACAGATACGCAGTATTTT
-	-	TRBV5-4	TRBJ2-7	CASSLEVGQGEQYF	TGTGCCAGCAGCTTGGAGGTAGGGCAGGGAGAGCAGTACTTC
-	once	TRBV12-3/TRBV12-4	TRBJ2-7	CASSDRPYEQYF	TGTGCCAGCAGCGACAGGCCCTACGAGCAGTACTTC
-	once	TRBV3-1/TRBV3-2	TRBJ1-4	CASSHLRGRSEKLFF	TGTGCCAGCAGCCATTTGCGGGGGAGGAGCGAAAAACTGTTTTTT
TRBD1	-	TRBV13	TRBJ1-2	CASSLWDRRSGYTF	TGTGCCAGCAGCTTATGGGACAGGCGCTCTGGCTACACCTTC
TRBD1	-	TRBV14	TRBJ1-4	CASSYRDRVNEKLFF	TGTGCCAGCAGCTACCGGGACAGGGTTAATGAAAAACTGTTTTTT
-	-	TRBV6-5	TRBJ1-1	CASSPPGGTEAFF	TGTGCCAGCAGCCCCCCCGGGGGCACTGAAGCTTTCTTT
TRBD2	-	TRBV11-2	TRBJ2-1	CATQMGGGAHGEQFF	TGTGCCACCCAAATGGGCGGGGGGGCCCACGGAGAGCAGTTCTTC
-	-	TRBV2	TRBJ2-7	CASRGGTGDPGEQYF	TGTGCCAGCAGAGGCGGGACCGGCGACCCGGGAGAGCAGTACTTC